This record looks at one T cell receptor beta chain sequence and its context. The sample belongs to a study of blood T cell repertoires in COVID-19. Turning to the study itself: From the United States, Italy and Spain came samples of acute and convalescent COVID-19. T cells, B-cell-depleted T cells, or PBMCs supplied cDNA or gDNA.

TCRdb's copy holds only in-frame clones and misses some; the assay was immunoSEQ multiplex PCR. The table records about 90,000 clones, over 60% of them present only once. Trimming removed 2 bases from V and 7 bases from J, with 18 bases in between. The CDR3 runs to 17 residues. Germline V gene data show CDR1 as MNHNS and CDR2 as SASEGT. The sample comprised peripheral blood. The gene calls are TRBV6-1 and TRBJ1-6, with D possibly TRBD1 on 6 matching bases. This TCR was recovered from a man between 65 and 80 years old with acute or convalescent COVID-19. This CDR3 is CASSESGGGRWNSPLHF. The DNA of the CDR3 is TGTGCCAGCAGTGAATCCGGGGGGGGGCGCTGGAATTCACCCCTCCACTTT.